This TCR beta chain was documented in a study of Ad26.COV2.S vaccination and SARS-CoV-2 variants. Study information: Donor got 5x10^10 or 1x10^11 viral particles of Ad26.COV2.S.

The CDR3 consists of 15 residues. V was trimmed by 0 bases and J by 3 bases, leaving 9 bases between them. Per the germline V gene, CDR1 is MNHEY and CDR2 is SMNVEV (reference sequence). The table came from immunoSEQ multiplex PCR; TCRdb's copy has only in-frame clones and leaves some out. The data hold some 250,000 clones, with roughly 90% observed a single time. Treatment indicated: roughly 19 received Ad26.COV2.S at low or high dose, single or two shots; about five received placebo; per-sample allocation not given. The study sampled participants on day 63 after the first vaccine or placebo injection. Whoever gave the sample was an adult aged 18-55 years in Boston.

The sequence derives from a person aged 18 to 59 who received the Ad26.COV2.S COVID-19 vaccine or a placebo. The chain employs TRBV27 and TRBJ1-5, with D tentatively TRBD1 (6 bases). Sample: peripheral blood, taken in a trial of Ad26.COV2.S vaccine versus placebo. CDR3 region: CASSLSAGANQPQHF. DNA of the CDR3: TGTGCCAGCAGTTTATCGGCAGGGGCCAATCAGCCCCAGCATTTT.